Each of the 14 T cell receptor beta chains below was sequenced from the same sample in a study of cytomegalovirus exposure and HLA in healthy donors. Sequencing was performed with immunoSEQ multiplex PCR; in TCRdb, only in-frame clones are kept and a portion is missing. The profile covers about 200,000 clones, with around 87% appearing a single time and roughly 2% taken by the ten largest. The specimen was PBMCs. Every receptor here comes from a young woman in good health and CMV-seropositive.

V and J are TRBV9 and TRBJ2-5; 15 bases agree with TRBD2. With 4 bases clipped from V and 6 bases from J, the junction kept 16 bases outside the gene matches. The CDR3 contains 19 residues. Germline V CDR1 and CDR2: SGDLS, YYNGEE. DNA of the CDR3: TGTGCCAGCAGCACCCGGACTAGCGGGAGGGCCAGTTCTGCAAAGACCCAGTACTTC. Its protein is CASSTRTSGRASSAKTQYF.

The chain joins TRBV27 to TRBJ1-2; D is undetermined. Germline-derived CDR1 and CDR2 are MNHEY and SMNVEV (reference sequence). Trimming took 7 bases from V and 1 from J, leaving 10 bases between them. CDR3 size: 13 residues. The CDR3 DNA sequence: TGTGCCAGCACCCCGGGGTATAACTATGGCTACACCTTC. Its translation is CASTPGYNYGYTF.

The chain has TRBV15 and TRBJ2-5; TRBD1 agrees at 8 bases. V gave up 2 bases and J gave up 3 bases; unmatched junction bases: 5. Germline-derived CDR1 and CDR2 are LNHNV and YYDKDF (reference sequence). This CDR3 spans 15 amino acids. CDR3 loop: CATSRKDRVEETQYF. In DNA, the CDR3 is TGTGCCACCAGCAGAAAGGACAGGGTAGAAGAGACCCAGTACTTC.

This chain links TRBV30 with TRBJ2-2, with 7 bases aligning to TRBD2. Trimming removed 7 bases from V and 4 bases from J; junction bases left unmatched: 9. The germline V gene encodes CDR1 GTSNPN and CDR2 SVGIG (reference sequence). CDR3 size: 14 residues. DNA of the CDR3: TGTGCCTCCCCGGCGGGAGTGAGCACCGGGGAGCTGTTTTTT. Its protein is CASPAGVSTGELFF.

This clone came up a few times. This chain joins TRBV30 and TRBJ1-2; 8 bases agree with TRBD1. This CDR3 is 14 amino acids long. V lost 2 bases, J lost 4 bases, and 6 bases stayed unmatched. Germline CDR1 reads GTSNPN; CDR2 reads SVGIG (reference sequence). The CDR3 bases are TGTGCCTGGAGTCCCGGACAGGGCCTCTATGGCTACACCTTC. Its translation is CAWSPGQGLYGYTF.

V and J are TRBV5-6 and TRBJ2-1, with a weak D call TRBD1 (5 bases). This CDR3 is built from 15 residues. The V and J ends lost 1 base and 12 bases respectively, with 20 bases between them. Germline-derived CDR1 and CDR2 are SGHDT and YYEEEE. The CDR3 is CASSLLDSTLRGQFF. In nucleotides, the CDR3 is TGTGCCAGCAGCTTGCTCGATAGCACCCTAAGGGGGCAGTTCTTC.

The chain employs TRBV10-2 and TRBJ2-7, with TRBD1 matching over 7 bases. This CDR3 comprises 17 residues. Germline V lookup: CDR1 WSHSY, CDR2 SAAADI. The ends lost 3 bases at V and 4 bases at J; junction bases unmatched: 15. CDR3 DNA: TGCGCCAGCAGTGATTTAGGGACAGCCCCTTTAACGTACGAGCAGTACTTC. Its protein is CASSDLGTAPLTYEQYF.

The V and J genes are TRBV10-1 and TRBJ2-3; 13 bases are shared with TRBD2. There are 17 residues in the CDR3. V shed 5 bases and J 8 bases; nucleotides not matched to a gene: 13. The V gene's germline CDR1 is WNHNN and CDR2 SYGVQD (reference sequence). The CDR3 region is CASSSEWTSGSRGTQYF. The CDR3 coding sequence is TGCGCCAGCAGTTCCGAGTGGACTAGCGGGAGTAGGGGTACGCAGTATTTT.

This chain connects TRBV27 to TRBJ2-3; D not resolved. Per germline, CDR1 MNHEY and CDR2 SMNVEV (reference sequence). The CDR3 has 13 residues. Trimming pared 6 bases from V and 7 bases from J, leaving 14 bases between. This CDR3 reads CASSLLGPNTQYF. CDR3 coding DNA: TGTGCCAGCAGCCTCCTTGGCCCCAATACGCAGTATTTT.

This chain connects TRBV15 to TRBJ2-1; no reliable D call. V lost 0 bases and J lost 5, with 11 bases in between. The germline V gene has CDR1 LNHNV and CDR2 YYDKDF (reference sequence). CDR3 size: 15 residues. CDR3 nucleotides: TGTGCCACCAGCAGAGATTGGAGACGGAACAATGAGCAGTTCTTC. Translated, it gives CATSRDWRRNNEQFF. The full variable domain, completed using reference TRBV15 and TRBJ2-1, is DAMVIQNPRYQVTQFGKPVTLSCSQTLNHNVMYWYQQKSSQAPKLLFHYYDKDFNNEADTPDNFQSRRPNTSFCFLDIRSPGLGDTAMYLCATSRDWRRNNEQFFGPGTRLTVL.

The chain joins TRBV5-1 to TRBJ2-7; D perhaps matches TRBD2 (5 bases). The V end was cut by 0 bases, the J end by 8 bases, with 12 bases between. This CDR3 contains 13 residues. The germline gives CDR1 SGHRS, CDR2 YFSETQ. The chain's CDR3 is CASSLAGKVQQYF. For the CDR3, the DNA is TGCGCCAGCAGCTTGGCCGGGAAGGTACAGCAGTACTTC.

The V call is TRBV30, the J call TRBJ1-4; D might be TRBD1 (5 bases). Trimming removed 3 bases from V and 10 bases from J, with 12 bases in between. The CDR3 consists of 12 residues. From germline, CDR1 is GTSNPN and CDR2 SVGIG (reference sequence). CDR3: CAWSGGRRKLFF. In DNA, the CDR3 is TGTGCCTGGAGCGGGGGGAGGCGAAAACTGTTTTTT.

The CDR3 DNA reads as TGTGCCAGCAGCTCCGGTGAAGCCTACGAGCAGTACTTC. Translating gives CASSSGEAYEQYF. The V call is TRBV11-2, the J call TRBJ2-7; D gene unclear. V was pared by 4 bases and J by 2 bases, with 9 bases between. CDR3 length equals 13 residues. Germline lookup yields CDR1 SGHAT and CDR2 FQNNGV. The variable domain in full, completed from reference TRBV11-2 and TRBJ2-7, reads EAGVAQSPRYKIIEKRQSVAFWCNPISGHATLYWYQQILGQGPKLLIQFQNNGVVDDSQLPKDRFSAERLKGVDSTLKIQPAKLEDSAVYLCASSSGEAYEQYFGPGTRLTVT.

V and J are TRBV6-5 and TRBJ2-2, with TRBD1 matching over 9 bases. The CDR3 covers 15 residues. The germline V gene has CDR1 MNHEY and CDR2 SVGAGI. Trimming cost V 4 bases and J 4 bases; bases outside gene matches: 4. CDR3 DNA sequence: TGTGCCAGCAGTTTACGACAGGGGGGCACCGGGGAGCTGTTTTTT. This sequence encodes CASSLRQGGTGELFF.